The sequence of this T cell receptor (beta chain) was determined in a study of T cells after yellow fever vaccination. Study outcomes and limitations: Among all clonotypes, a small share was observed in both CD4 and CD8 compartments. Post-booster reappearance was seen for most primary-vaccination clones (around 96% CD4, 88% CD8).

In its sample, this clonotype was seen once. Its antigen remains unknown. A much bigger clone sits one base away, suggesting this may be a read error. Each CDR3 protein is one row after TCRdb ran MiXCR on the 5' RACE reads. Here the sample spans about 220,000 distinct CDR3 sequences, about 3% being singletons. The length of the CDR3 is 15 residues. In germline, CDR1 is DFQATT, CDR2 SNEGSKA (reference sequence). The V and J genes are TRBV20-1 and TRBJ2-3, with 8 bases matching TRBD2. This TCR derives from a man aged 18 to 30 who received the YFV17D yellow fever vaccine. The sequenced sample was CD4+ T cells sorted from PBMCs, obtained 10 days after the yellow fever booster vaccination. CDR3 sequence reads: CSAPPWAGGKDSQYF. DNA of the CDR3: TGCAGTGCTCCTCCCTGGGCGGGGGGCAAAGATTCGCAGTATTTT.